Below are 12 T cell receptor beta chains sequenced from a single sample in a study of T-cell memory formation after mild COVID-19. TCRdb recomputed calls from the 5' RACE reads with MiXCR, one row per CDR3 protein. The table lists hundreds of thousands of distinct CDR3 sequences, around 27% of them singletons. Sample: PBMCs or a T cell subset sorted from them (not recorded which). All receptors come from an adult woman who had mild COVID-19 (a few samples of this study predate the infection). Cell type and time point are not known.

This clonotype was counted between two and nine times. The chain employs TRBV5-4 and TRBJ2-5; 7 bases are shared with TRBD2. The V segment lost 0 bases and the J segment 5 bases; nucleotides outside the gene matches: 7. The CDR3 is made up of 15 amino acids. Germline CDR1 reads SGHNT; CDR2 reads YYREEE (reference sequence). Here the CDR3 DNA reads TGTGCCAGCAGCTTGGGTGCTAGCGGAGGGGAGACCCAGTACTTC. This translates into CASSLGASGGETQYF. Based on the CDR3 plus reference TRBV5-4 and TRBJ2-5, the full variable domain is ETGVTQSPTHLIKTRGQQVTLRCSSQSGHNTVSWYQQALGQGPQFIFQYYREEENGRGNFPPRFSGLQFPNYSSELNVNALELDDSALYLCASSLGASGGETQYFGPGTRLLVL.

The rearrangement uses TRBV5-6 and TRBJ2-5; D gene uncertain. CDR1 is SGHDT and CDR2 is YYEEEE in the germline V gene. There are 15 residues in the CDR3. Trimming removed 0 bases from V and 1 base from J, with 10 bases in between. CDR3 region: CASSLALGIQETQYF. The DNA for the CDR3 is TGTGCCAGCAGCTTGGCGTTGGGAATCCAAGAGACCCAGTACTTC.

This chain links TRBV30 with TRBJ1-2; D possibly corresponds to TRBD1 (6 bases). The CDR3 extends over 14 amino acids. Between the trimmed V and J ends, which lost 3 bases and 4 bases, there was a span of 15 bases. CDR1 is GTSNPN and CDR2 is SVGIG in the germline V gene (reference sequence). In DNA, the CDR3 is TGTGCCTGGAGCCTAACAGGGTCGGGCTATGGCTACACCTTC. It translates to CAWSLTGSGYGYTF.

The chain is built from TRBV5-5 and TRBJ1-4, with D hard to call. CDR1 is SGHKS and CDR2 is YYEKEE in the germline V gene (reference sequence). This CDR3 has 16 amino acids. V dropped 4 bases and J dropped 8 bases, with 21 bases sitting between them. In nucleotides, the CDR3 is TGTGCCAGCAGCCCCCTTGGCGGCTGGAGTACGGAAAAACTGTTTTTT. This gives the protein CASSPLGGWSTEKLFF.

For the CDR3, the DNA is TGTGCCAGCAGCCCCGGCGGGCCGGGAGGGAACACTGAAGCTTTCTTT. Protein product: CASSPGGPGGNTEAFF. The chain couples TRBV7-9 to TRBJ1-1; D is uncertain. Germline loops: CDR1 SEHNR, CDR2 FQNEAQ (reference sequence). V gave up 5 bases and J gave up 1 base, with 17 bases separating them. The CDR3 covers 16 residues.

The chain has TRBV18 and TRBJ2-1; 7 bases align to TRBD2. The CDR3 loop spans 16 amino acids. Germline values: CDR1 KGHSH, CDR2 LQKENI. V was clipped by 0 bases and J by 6 bases; unmatched bases: 8. The DNA of the CDR3 is TGTGCCAGCTCACCACCCGGACTAGGAGGTGGCAATGAGCAGTTCTTC. Translation: CASSPPGLGGGNEQFF.

This clonotype was seen only once. This chain joins TRBV7-9 and TRBJ1-2; TRBD1 matches at 7 bases. The ends lost 4 bases at V and 8 bases at J; junction bases unmatched: 7. CDR3 length equals 13 residues. CDR1 is SEHNR and CDR2 is FQNEAQ in the germline V gene (reference sequence). CDR3 in amino acids: CASSSTGLRGYTF. CDR3 in DNA: TGTGCCAGCAGCTCGACAGGGCTGCGGGGCTACACCTTC. Together with reference TRBV7-9 and TRBJ1-2, the CDR3 gives the full variable domain: DTGVSQNPRHKITKRGQNVTFRCDPISEHNRLYWYRQTLGQGPEFLTYFQNEAQLEKSRLLSDRFSAERPKGSFSTLEIQRTEQGDSAMYLCASSSTGLRGYTFGSGTRLTVV.

This chain connects TRBV20-1 to TRBJ2-1; a weak D match, TRBD1 (6 bases). CDR1 is DFQATT, CDR2 SNEGSKA, per germline (reference sequence). The CDR3 loop spans 14 amino acids. Trimming removed 7 bases from V and 0 bases from J, with 13 bases in between. The CDR3 DNA reads as TGCAGTGTCTTTACAGGGAGCTCCTACAATGAGCAGTTCTTC. As protein: CSVFTGSSYNEQFF.

V usage is TRBV4-3 and J usage is TRBJ2-5; D is perhaps TRBD1 (6 bases). The V gene lost 3 bases and the J gene lost 9 bases, with 20 bases spanning the gap. Germline values: CDR1 LGHNA, CDR2 YSLEER. CDR3 length: 15 amino acids. The chain's CDR3 is CASSQSRGGSYAQYF. CDR3 sequence (DNA): TGCGCCAGCAGCCAGAGCCGAGGGGGTTCTTATGCCCAGTACTTC.

This clonotype was seen a few times. The V and J genes are TRBV20-1 and TRBJ1-2; 9 positions agree with TRBD1. Germline assignment: CDR1 DFQATT and CDR2 SNEGSKA (reference sequence). CDR3 length: 14 residues. V lost 0 bases, J lost 7 bases, and 6 bases stayed unmatched. The CDR3 sequence: CSARDPRQGGGYTF. The CDR3 DNA sequence: TGCAGTGCTAGAGATCCGCGACAGGGGGGTGGCTACACCTTC.

This clonotype showed up just a few times. The chain couples TRBV3-1 to TRBJ2-3, with 7 bases fitting TRBD2. Trimming removed 3 bases from V and 6 bases from J; junction bases left unmatched: 12. The CDR3 length is 16 residues. Germline CDR1 reads LGHDT; CDR2 reads YNNKEL (reference sequence). The CDR3 bases are TGTGCCAGCAGCCAGGGAGGGCTAGCGCCTAAGGATACGCAGTATTTT. Translated: CASSQGGLAPKDTQYF.

J is TRBJ2-3 and V is TRBV10-3, with TRBD2 matching over 7 bases. The V segment lost 3 bases and the J segment 5 bases; nucleotides outside the gene matches: 8. This CDR3 contains 15 residues. In germline, CDR1 is ENHRY, CDR2 SYGVKD. For the CDR3, the DNA is TGTGCCATCAGTGAATCTCCCCGGGGGGAAGATACGCAGTATTTT. This codes for CAISESPRGEDTQYF.